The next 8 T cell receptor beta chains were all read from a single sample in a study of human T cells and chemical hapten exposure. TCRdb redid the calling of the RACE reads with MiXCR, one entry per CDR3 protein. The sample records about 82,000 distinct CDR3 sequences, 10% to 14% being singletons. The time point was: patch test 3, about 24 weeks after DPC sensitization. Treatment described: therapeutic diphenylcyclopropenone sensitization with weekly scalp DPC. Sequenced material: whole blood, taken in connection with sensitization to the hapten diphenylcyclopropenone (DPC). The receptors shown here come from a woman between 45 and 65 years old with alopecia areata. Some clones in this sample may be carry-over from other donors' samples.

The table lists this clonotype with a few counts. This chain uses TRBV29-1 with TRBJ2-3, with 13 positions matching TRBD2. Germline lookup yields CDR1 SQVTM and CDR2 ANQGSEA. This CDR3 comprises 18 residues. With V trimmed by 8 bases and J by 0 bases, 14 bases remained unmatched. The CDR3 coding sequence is TGCAGCACTACGGGACTAGCGGGATTAACCCCTAGCACAGATACGCAGTATTTT. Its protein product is CSTTGLAGLTPSTDTQYF.

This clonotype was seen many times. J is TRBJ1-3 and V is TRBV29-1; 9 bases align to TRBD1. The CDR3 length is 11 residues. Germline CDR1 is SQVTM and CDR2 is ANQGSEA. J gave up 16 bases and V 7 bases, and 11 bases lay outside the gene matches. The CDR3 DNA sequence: TGCAGCGCCTACTCCGGGACAGGGCACTATTTT. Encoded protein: CSAYSGTGHYF.

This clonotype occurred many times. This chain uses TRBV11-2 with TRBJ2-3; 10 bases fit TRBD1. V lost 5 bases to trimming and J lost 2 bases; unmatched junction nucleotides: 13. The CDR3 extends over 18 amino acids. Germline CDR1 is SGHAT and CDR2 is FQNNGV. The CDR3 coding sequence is TGTGCCAGCAGCCTAACCGGGACAGGGGTGTCCGTCACAGATACGCAGTATTTT. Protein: CASSLTGTGVSVTDTQYF.

CDR3 bases: TGTGCCAGCAGCTTACGGGGCACAGATACGCAGTATTTT. This translates into CASSLRGTDTQYF. V and J are TRBV11-1 and TRBJ2-3; D is undetermined. This CDR3 comprises 13 residues. Between the trimmed V and J ends, which lost 2 bases and 1 base, there was a span of 4 bases. Germline CDR1 reads SGHAT; CDR2 reads FQDESV (reference sequence).

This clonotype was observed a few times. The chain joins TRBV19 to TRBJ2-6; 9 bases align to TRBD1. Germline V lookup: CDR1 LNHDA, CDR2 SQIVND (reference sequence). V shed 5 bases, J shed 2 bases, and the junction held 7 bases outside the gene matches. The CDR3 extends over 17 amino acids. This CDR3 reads CASSPWGQGTGANVLTF. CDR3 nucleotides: TGTGCCAGTAGTCCTTGGGGACAGGGAACTGGGGCCAACGTCCTGACTTTC.

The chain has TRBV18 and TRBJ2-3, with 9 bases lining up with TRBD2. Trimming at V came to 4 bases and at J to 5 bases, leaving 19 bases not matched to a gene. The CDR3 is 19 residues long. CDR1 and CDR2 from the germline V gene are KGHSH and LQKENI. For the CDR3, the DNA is TGTGCCAGCTCACGGCGGGGTAGCGGGAGACGGGGAGAGGAAGATACGCAGTATTTT. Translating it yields CASSRRGSGRRGEEDTQYF.

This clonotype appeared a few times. This CDR3 reads CASKASGKNIQYF. In DNA form, the CDR3 reads TGTGCCAGCAAAGCTAGCGGCAAAAACATTCAGTACTTC. This chain links TRBV12-3 or TRBV12-4 with TRBJ2-4; 7 nucleotides agree with TRBD2. The ends lost 7 bases at V and 3 bases at J; junction bases unmatched: 3. The CDR3 is 13 amino acids.

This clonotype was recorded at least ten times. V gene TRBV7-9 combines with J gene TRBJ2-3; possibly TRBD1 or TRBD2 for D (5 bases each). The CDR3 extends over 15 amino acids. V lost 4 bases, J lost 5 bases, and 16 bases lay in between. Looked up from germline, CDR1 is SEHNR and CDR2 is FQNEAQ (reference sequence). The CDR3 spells CASSSRPLGGDTQYF. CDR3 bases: TGTGCCAGCAGCTCCCGACCGCTTGGGGGAGATACGCAGTATTTT.